This entry lists 10 T cell receptor beta chains sequenced from one sample in a study of T cell responses to AZD1222 COVID-19 vaccine (dated by TCRdb to about 2021). Libraries were constructed by the immunoSEQ multiplex PCR assay. TCRdb stores this immuneACCESS table with in-frame sequences only. Part of the clones is absent; in the studies checked, under half of the shortfall reflects unresolved V genes, and no reason is known for the rest. A total of 120,000 or so clones appear in this sample, approximately 85% of them only once. Around 6.2% of the sample comes from the top ten. The sample's time point label is to be understood as: baseline before first vaccination. Here the sequenced sample was peripheral blood, taken on day 0 of AZD1222 vaccination. The receptor set was obtained from an adult in good health.

The chain links TRBV6-5 to TRBJ1-6; D is uncertain. Germline lookup yields CDR1 MNHEY and CDR2 SVGAGI. The CDR3 is made up of 13 amino acids. V was clipped by 6 bases and J by 6 bases, with 9 bases between them. This chain's CDR3 is CASSRSPNSPLHF. The DNA of the CDR3 is TGTGCCAGCAGCCGCTCCCCTAATTCACCCCTCCACTTT.

This chain joins TRBV9 and TRBJ2-1; D remains unclear. V was pared by 0 bases and J by 7 bases, with 8 bases between. From germline, CDR1 is SGDLS and CDR2 YYNGEE. The length of the CDR3 is 13 residues. The CDR3 protein is CASSVGPLNEQFF. The DNA of the CDR3 is TGTGCCAGCAGCGTAGGACCCCTGAATGAGCAGTTCTTC.

This clone was counted a few times. The chain employs TRBV19 and TRBJ1-3; no clear D gene. The CDR3 length is 14 residues. The germline V and J ends were trimmed by 7 bases and 0 bases, with 10 bases remaining between them. The germline CDR1 and CDR2 sequences are LNHDA and SQIVND (reference sequence). In nucleotides, the CDR3 is TGTGCCAGTACCCGACTGGGCTCTGGAAACACCATATATTTT. This translates into CASTRLGSGNTIYF.

V and J are TRBV12-3 or TRBV12-4 and TRBJ1-5, with D unclear. The CDR3 is 13 residues long. V was cut by 6 bases and J by 2 bases, with 8 bases left in between. The CDR3 nucleotides are TGTGCCAGCAGGGAACGGGGCAATCAGCCCCAGCATTTT. This gives the protein CASRERGNQPQHF.

In DNA, the CDR3 is TGCGCCAGCAGTGACCCAACCGGGACAGGGGGTTACGAGCAGTACTTC. This encodes CASSDPTGTGGYEQYF. This chain connects TRBV10-2 to TRBJ2-7; 11 bases are a match to TRBD1. The CDR3 loop spans 16 amino acids. Germline CDR1 and CDR2: WSHSY and SAAADI. V lost 3 bases and J lost 4; bases outside the gene matches: 8.

This CDR3 reads CASRGVDRESYGYTF. The DNA for the CDR3 is TGTGCCAGCAGGGGGGTTGACAGGGAGAGTTATGGCTACACCTTC. V and J are TRBV5-4 and TRBJ1-2; 7 nucleotides align to TRBD1. Losses at the gene ends were 5 bases for V and 5 bases for J; bases not matched to a gene: 12. This CDR3 region has 15 residues. The V gene's germline CDR1 is SGHNT and CDR2 YYREEE (reference sequence).

As DNA, the CDR3 is TGTGCCAGCAGCCAAGCGGCAGGGGCTGCCGCTTTCTTT. Its protein product is CASSQAAGAAAFF. This chain joins TRBV3-1 (or the pseudogene TRBV3-2) and TRBJ1-1; weak D call: TRBD1 (6 bases). Trimming pared 1 base from V and 11 bases from J, leaving 14 bases between. CDR1 and CDR2 from the germline V gene are LGHDT and YNNKEL (reference sequence). The CDR3 runs to 13 residues.

This chain connects TRBV14 to TRBJ1-1, with TRBD1 as a possible D gene (6 bases). V was shortened by 0 bases and J by 4 bases, with 18 bases between the two germline ends. The CDR3 contains 17 residues. Germline lookup yields CDR1 SGHDN and CDR2 FVKESK. CDR3 DNA sequence: TGTGCCAGCAGCCAAGAATGGGGGCAGGGCGGGAGCACTGAAGCTTTCTTT. It codes for CASSQEWGQGGSTEAFF.

This rearrangement joins TRBV27 to TRBJ1-1; the match to TRBD1 covers 10 bases. Germline V CDR1 and CDR2: MNHEY, SMNVEV (reference sequence). Trimming removed 3 bases from V and 11 bases from J; junction bases left unmatched: 12. The CDR3 has 15 residues. The CDR3 sequence: CASSFLGTGAFGAFF. The CDR3 DNA reads as TGTGCCAGCAGTTTCCTCGGGACAGGGGCGTTTGGGGCTTTCTTT.

J is TRBJ1-5 and V is TRBV9; maybe TRBD1 (6 bases). This CDR3 is built from 19 residues. The V and J ends lost 0 bases and 1 base respectively, with 20 bases between them. CDR1 and CDR2 (germline): SGDLS, YYNGEE. The CDR3 nucleotides are TGTGCCAGCAGCGTAGCCGATACACCGGGACACCGAAGCAATCAGCCCCAGCATTTT. Its protein product is CASSVADTPGHRSNQPQHF. Based on the CDR3 plus reference TRBV9 and TRBJ1-5, the full variable domain is DSGVTQTPKHLITATGQRVTLRCSPRSGDLSVYWYQQSLDQGLQFLIQYYNGEERAKGNILERFSAQQFPDLHSELNLSSLELGDSALYFCASSVADTPGHRSNQPQHFGDGTRLSIL.